The next 30 T cell receptor beta chains were all read from a single sample in a study of CD8+CD57+ T cells in acquired aplastic anemia. Patients chosen for sequencing had CD8+CD57+ cells that had expanded, as shown by flow cytometry. Genomic DNA templated the TCR beta VDJ and CDR3 profiling. TCRdb redid the calling of the reads with MiXCR, one entry per CDR3 protein. The sample holds approximately 250,000 distinct CDR3 sequences, around 82% seen once. The sequenced sample consisted of sorted CD4+, CD8+, or CD8+CD57+ T cells (not recorded which) from PBMCs. The origin of the receptors is a human donor with aplastic anemia.

This clonotype was seen once. A read error is likely, as this CDR3 ends without the conserved phenylalanine or tryptophan. The chain is built from TRBV7-6 and TRBJ2-1, with D possibly matching TRBD2 (7 bases). From germline, CDR1 is SGHVS and CDR2 FNYEAQ. V was shortened by 5 bases and J by 12 bases, with 17 bases between the two germline ends. The CDR3 has 13 residues. CDR3 loop: CASSEGGVHAQFL. The DNA of the CDR3 is TGTGCCAGCAGCGAGGGGGGGGTCCATGCGCAGTTCCTC.

This clonotype turned up a few times. This sequence joins TRBV5-4 and TRBJ2-3; D unclear. CDR1 and CDR2 from the germline V gene are SGHNT and YYREEE (reference sequence). The length of the CDR3 is 13 residues. V was trimmed by 4 bases and J by 4 bases, leaving 10 bases between them. CDR3 loop: CASSHGRADTQYF. The DNA for the CDR3 is TGTGCCAGCAGCCACGGGCGCGCAGATACGCAGTATTTT. The full variable domain, its missing parts supplied by reference TRBV5-4 and TRBJ2-3, is ETGVTQSPTHLIKTRGQQVTLRCSSQSGHNTVSWYQQALGQGPQFIFQYYREEENGRGNFPPRFSGLQFPNYSSELNVNALELDDSALYLCASSHGRADTQYFGPGTRLTVL.

The V call is TRBV7-2, the J call TRBJ2-5, with TRBD1 identical over 8 bases. The junction had 2 bases not matched to a gene; V was cut back by 1 base and J by 1 base. Germline V CDR1 and CDR2: SGHTA, FQGNSA. The CDR3 has 15 amino acids. The CDR3 sequence: CASSLVDRVQETQYF. The CDR3 DNA is TGTGCCAGCAGCTTAGTGGACAGGGTCCAAGAGACCCAGTACTTC.

This chain uses TRBV9 with TRBJ2-4, with 7 bases matching TRBD1. Germline-derived CDR1 and CDR2 are SGDLS and YYNGEE. The CDR3 consists of 19 residues. The J segment lost 7 bases and the V segment lost 0 bases, leaving 19 bases of the junction unmatched. CDR3 DNA: TGTGCCAGCAGCGTAGATCTAGGGGGCCACACTGAAGCTGGGAACATTCAGTACTTC. Its translation: CASSVDLGGHTEAGNIQYF.

The V gene is TRBV20-1, the J gene TRBJ2-7, with TRBD2 identical over 13 bases. The CDR3 is 15 amino acids. Germline CDR1 is DFQATT and CDR2 is SNEGSKA (reference sequence). Germline trimming cut 3 bases from V and 1 base from J; bases unmatched to any gene: 3. For the CDR3, the DNA is TGCAGTGCTAGGAGACTAGCGGGAGGATCCTACGAGCAGTACTTC. Encoded protein: CSARRLAGGSYEQYF.

At least ten counts were recorded for this clonotype. The chain couples TRBV7-9 to TRBJ1-4, with TRBD1 matching over 7 bases. With 1 base clipped from V and 8 bases from J, the junction kept 7 bases outside the gene matches. Germline V gene sequence: CDR1 SEHNR, CDR2 FQNEAQ (reference sequence). There are 15 residues in the CDR3. CDR3 coding DNA: TGTGCCAGCAGCTTAGTTGACAGGGCGGTCGAAAAACTGTTTTTT. Translation gives CASSLVDRAVEKLFF.

The V gene is TRBV7-8, the J gene TRBJ2-6, with D tentatively TRBD2 (6 bases). In germline, CDR1 is SGHVS, CDR2 FQNEAQ. CDR3 length: 16 amino acids. Trimming took 0 bases from V and 13 from J, leaving 19 bases between them. CDR3 amino acids: CASSLAGGPGAQVLTF. In DNA form, the CDR3 reads TGTGCCAGCAGCTTAGCGGGAGGTCCCGGGGCGCAGGTCCTGACTTTC.

This rearrangement joins TRBV11-3 to TRBJ2-5, with D possibly being TRBD1 (6 bases). This CDR3 spans 12 amino acids. V was cut by 9 bases and J by 7 bases, with 15 bases left in between. CDR1 is SGHNT, CDR2 YENEEA, per germline. The CDR3 coding sequence is TGTGCCAGACAGGGAGATCTGACGACCCAGTACTTC. Its protein product is CARQGDLTTQYF.

The rearrangement joins TRBV9 to TRBJ2-3; D gene unclear. The CDR3 totals 13 residues. With 3 bases removed from V and 6 bases from J, the gap between germline ends came to 11 bases. Germline CDR1 SGDLS, CDR2 YYNGEE. The CDR3 DNA reads TGTGCCAGCAGCGCACTGCTCTCCGATACGCAGTATTTT. This translates into CASSALLSDTQYF.

The chain employs TRBV5-4 and TRBJ2-3; TRBD1 might be the D (5 bases). V was shortened by 5 bases and J by 4 bases, with 11 bases between the two germline ends. The CDR3 has 13 residues. Germline CDR1 is SGHNT and CDR2 is YYREEE (reference sequence). The CDR3 coding sequence is TGTGCCAGCAGGGACACGGGCGCAGATACGCAGTATTTT. This gives the protein CASRDTGADTQYF.

This chain joins TRBV20-1 and TRBJ1-2, with a tentative D call TRBD1 (5 bases). This CDR3 comprises 12 residues. V was cut by 5 bases and J by 2 bases, with 9 bases left in between. Germline CDR1 DFQATT, CDR2 SNEGSKA (reference sequence). CDR3 sequence (DNA): TGCAGTGCTGGGGGGATGAACTATGGCTACACCTTC. It yields the protein CSAGGMNYGYTF.

V and J are TRBV9 and TRBJ2-3; 7 bases are a match to TRBD2. J was trimmed by 1 base and V by 6 bases; bases with no gene match: 5. This CDR3 is built from 14 residues. The germline V gene encodes CDR1 SGDLS and CDR2 YYNGEE. CDR3 protein: CASTSAGGTDTQYF. In nucleotides, the CDR3 is TGTGCCAGCACCAGTGCGGGGGGCACAGATACGCAGTATTTT.

A remark on this clonotype: The junction departs from the called germline gene at one end, perhaps through a read error. The rearrangement uses TRBV7-3 and TRBJ1-5; no definite D call. CDR1 and CDR2 from the germline V gene are SGHTA and FQGTGA. The CDR3 is 14 amino acids. The CDR3 reads CASSVSYSNQPHHF. The CDR3 DNA follows: TGTGCCAGCAGCGTTTCGTATAGCAATCAGCCCCATCATTTT.

In this sample, this clonotype turned up once. Since the CDR3 does not end with the conserved phenylalanine or tryptophan, this likely comes from a read error. The DNA is left out, because the CDR3 cannot be placed on it with certainty; the CDR3 is given as TCRdb lists it. The V and J genes are TRBV7-3 and TRBJ2-3; the table's D call of TRBD1 was not tested on the DNA. Germline CDR1 reads SGHTA; CDR2 reads FQGTGA. The CDR3 numbers 13 amino acids, ends counted. The CDR3 loop reads CASSAPRADTRYL.

This clonotype showed up just a few times. The CDR3 does not close with the conserved phenylalanine or tryptophan, likely indicating a read error. The DNA is omitted, as the CDR3 cannot be located on it reliably, and the CDR3 follows TCRdb's listing. The chain couples TRBV7-8 to TRBJ2-3; the table's TRBD2 call for D was not verified on the DNA. The CDR3 is 13 residues long, counting both termini. CDR1 SGHVS and CDR2 FQNEAQ come from the germline V gene. The CDR3 region is CASSLAGGPDKYY.

The chain couples TRBV7-8 to TRBJ1-6; 7 bases are a match to TRBD1. V shed 3 bases, J shed 5 bases, and the junction held 13 bases outside the gene matches. The CDR3 covers 18 residues. The germline CDR1 and CDR2 sequences are SGHVS and FQNEAQ. CDR3 in amino acids: CASSFHPDGTAHNSPLHF. CDR3 nucleotides: TGTGCCAGCAGCTTTCATCCAGACGGGACAGCCCATAATTCACCCCTCCACTTT.

Concerning this clonotype itself: The conserved final phenylalanine or tryptophan is absent from the CDR3, which likely points to a read error. The limits of the CDR3 on the DNA are not certain, so only TCRdb's listed CDR3 is given. V usage is TRBV7-8 and J usage is TRBJ2-3; TRBD1 was called by the table and not checked on the DNA. With termini counted, the CDR3 has 13 amino acids. Germline V gene data show CDR1 as SGHVS and CDR2 as FQNEAQ. The CDR3 sequence: CASSEGQGYPRYI.

Worth noting for this clonotype: Compared with germline, one end of the junction differs, possibly owing to a read error. The genes are TRBV5-1 and TRBJ2-1; tentatively, D is TRBD1 (5 bases). The CDR3 is 16 amino acids. Germline V gene data show CDR1 as SGHRS and CDR2 as YFSETQ. For the CDR3, the DNA is TGTGCCAGCAGCGTAGGGGCAGATACGCATCAGGATGAGCAGTTCTTC. This codes for CASSVGADTHQDEQFF.

Concerning this clonotype itself: A clone one base away is much larger, so this may be a read error. This chain links TRBV24-1 with TRBJ2-3, with 8 bases fitting TRBD1. CDR3 size: 13 residues. CDR1 is KGHDR and CDR2 is SFDVKD in the germline V gene. Written as DNA, the CDR3 is TGTGCCACCTTGACAGGGGACACCGGGACGCTGTATTTT. Translating gives CATLTGDTGTLYF.

The gene calls are TRBV7-9 and TRBJ1-2, with D uncertain. The germline V and J ends were trimmed by 0 bases and 8 bases, with 19 bases remaining between them. This CDR3 spans 16 amino acids. CDR1 is SEHNR and CDR2 is FQNEAQ in the germline V gene (reference sequence). CDR3 nucleotide sequence: TGTGCCAGCAGCTTAGCGAGGAGCTACGTGGCCAACGGCTACACCTTC. This translates into CASSLARSYVANGYTF.

Concerning this clonotype: The junction shows a germline mismatch at one end, possibly a read error. The chain has TRBV7-8 and TRBJ2-3; D is tentatively TRBD1 or TRBD2 (5 bases each). From germline, CDR1 is SGHVS and CDR2 FQNEAQ. The CDR3 runs 14 residues. The CDR3 region has the DNA TGTGCCAGCAGCCTCGGGGAAAGGGGCGCAGAGACGCAGTTT. Translating it yields CASSLGERGAETQF.

Of note for this clonotype: Sequence at one end of the junction differs from germline and may be a read error. The chain is built from TRBV9 and TRBJ2-5; a possible D gene is TRBD2 (7 bases). The CDR3 is 14 amino acids. Germline-derived CDR1 and CDR2 are SGDLS and YYNGEE. CDR3 region: CATSRGGGATDKYF. CDR3 sequence (DNA): TGTGCCACCAGCAGAGGAGGGGGGGCAACGGACAAGTACTTC.

As concerns this clonotype: In this CDR3 the conserved last residue, phenylalanine or tryptophan, is missing, so a read error is likely. Because the CDR3's place on the DNA is in doubt, the DNA is left out and the CDR3 is given as listed by TCRdb. This chain uses TRBV7-9 with TRBJ2-5; no DNA check was done on the table's D call, TRBD2. The CDR3 region is 13 residues in length, termini included. CDR1 SEHNR and CDR2 FQNEAQ come from the germline V gene (reference sequence). The CDR3 loop is CASSFQRSGTSDD.

The V gene is TRBV7-2, the J gene TRBJ2-3, with 7 bases fitting TRBD1. This CDR3 is 18 amino acids long. The ends lost 2 bases at V and 11 bases at J; junction bases unmatched: 22. The germline V gene encodes CDR1 SGHTA and CDR2 FQGNSA. The CDR3 DNA reads TGTGCCAGCAGCTTACCGCCAGACGGGACAGCCCTTTCCTACGAGCAGTATTTT. Its protein product is CASSLPPDGTALSYEQYF.

This clonotype occurred once. Germline is not matched at one junction end, which may reflect a read error. The V call is TRBV11-3, the J call TRBJ2-7; D not certain. CDR1 SGHNT and CDR2 YENEEA come from the germline V gene. This CDR3 is 13 amino acids long. CDR3 amino acids: CASSLPPSYQQYF. In DNA form, the CDR3 reads TGTGCCAGCAGCCTCCCTCCATCCTACCAGCAGTACTTC.

This clonotype was counted a single time. The conserved closing phenylalanine or tryptophan is absent in this CDR3, likely reflecting a read error. The rearrangement uses TRBV9 and TRBJ2-4; no clear D gene. The germline V and J ends were trimmed by 4 bases and 13 bases, with 18 bases remaining between them. Germline V gene data show CDR1 as SGDLS and CDR2 as YYNGEE. The CDR3 contains 13 residues. The CDR3 DNA reads as TGTGCCAGCAGCCGACGGTCCGGAACGCAGCAGTACGTC. This sequence encodes CASSRRSGTQQYV.

This clonotype has a count of ten or more. The gene calls are TRBV5-1 and TRBJ2-7; D not resolved. V lost 7 bases and J 3 bases, leaving 17 bases between the germline ends. This CDR3 region has 14 residues. Germline V gene lookup returns CDR1 SGHRS and CDR2 YFSETQ. The CDR3 sequence: CASENLPGGYEQYF. The DNA of the CDR3 is TGCGCCAGCGAAAATCTGCCGGGTGGCTACGAGCAGTACTTC.

The rearrangement joins TRBV7-9 to TRBJ1-2; D possibly corresponds to TRBD1 (6 bases). CDR3 length equals 15 residues. The V end lost 0 bases, the J end lost 11 bases, and 19 bases lay between the germline ends. Germline V gene lookup returns CDR1 SEHNR and CDR2 FQNEAQ (reference sequence). CDR3 DNA sequence: TGTGCCAGCAGCTTAGCACCCGGGGGGCTCTATTTTTACACCTTC. It yields the protein CASSLAPGGLYFYTF.

The genes are TRBV25-1 and TRBJ2-1, with D hard to call. CDR3 length equals 15 residues. Germline lookup yields CDR1 MGHDK and CDR2 SYGVNS. V was cut by 3 bases and J by 9 bases, with 18 bases left in between. The CDR3 nucleotides are TGTGCCAGCAGTGATGGACGGCAACCTGTAGGTGAGCAGTTCTTC. It specifies CASSDGRQPVGEQFF.

V and J are TRBV7-9 and TRBJ1-1, with D tentatively TRBD1 (5 bases). CDR3 size: 15 residues. The V gene's germline CDR1 is SEHNR and CDR2 FQNEAQ (reference sequence). The V and J ends lost 2 bases and 14 bases respectively, with 24 bases between them. CDR3 protein: CASSLPGSYGADVFF. The CDR3 DNA is TGTGCCAGCAGCTTACCGGGTAGCTACGGGGCCGACGTCTTCTTT.